Presented here are 30 T cell receptor beta chains from one specimen sequenced in a study of cytomegalovirus exposure and HLA in healthy donors. Use of 60 Vbeta and 13 Jbeta primers characterized the PCR. Data came from immunoSEQ multiplex PCR; TCRdb stores just in-frame clones and leaves some out. The sample lists around 37,000 clones; around 74% were seen once. Sequencing input: PBMCs. These receptors all stem from a man younger than 45 in good health and CMV-seronegative.

This sequence joins TRBV30 and TRBJ1-5; 10 nucleotides align to TRBD1. This CDR3 is 16 amino acids long. Germline V lookup: CDR1 GTSNPN, CDR2 SVGIG (reference sequence). Germline trimming cut 5 bases from V and 1 base from J; bases unmatched to any gene: 8. The CDR3: CAWSGTGAFSNQPQHF. Here the CDR3 DNA reads TGTGCCTGGTCCGGGACAGGGGCTTTCAGCAATCAGCCCCAGCATTTT.

This clone was found a few times. The chain joins TRBV6-5 to TRBJ1-1, with 8 bases aligning to TRBD1. The CDR3 contains 14 residues. From germline, CDR1 is MNHEY and CDR2 SVGAGI. V shed 5 bases, J shed 4 bases, and the junction held 6 bases outside the gene matches. The CDR3 loop is CASSRDRITTEAFF. In DNA, the CDR3 is TGTGCCAGCAGTCGGGACAGGATTACCACTGAAGCTTTCTTT.

The V gene is TRBV6-1, the J gene TRBJ2-7, with D possibly matching TRBD2 (7 bases). Trimming stripped 2 bases from V and 5 bases from J, with 16 bases between. CDR1 is MNHNS, CDR2 SASEGT, per germline. CDR3 length equals 15 residues. As DNA, the CDR3 is TGTGCCAGCAGTGAATGGGGGGGGGCTTCAGACGAGCAGTACTTC. Translating it yields CASSEWGGASDEQYF.

This clone was counted between two and nine times. J is TRBJ2-7 and V is TRBV27, with 12 bases matching TRBD2. Germline-derived CDR1 and CDR2 are MNHEY and SMNVEV (reference sequence). This CDR3 is built from 14 residues. The V gene end was trimmed by 6 bases and the J gene end by 5 bases; junction bases not matched to a gene: 5. The CDR3 nucleotides are TGTGCCAGCAGACCTAGCGGGAGGGGCGACGAGCAGTACTTC. Encoded protein: CASRPSGRGDEQYF.

The chain links TRBV10-3 to TRBJ1-6, with D perhaps matching TRBD1 (5 bases). Germline values: CDR1 ENHRY, CDR2 SYGVKD. Trimming cost V 6 bases and J 4 bases, with 7 bases left between them. This CDR3 has 13 residues. CDR3 protein: CAIRGGYNSPLHF. CDR3 nucleotide sequence: TGTGCCATCAGGGGGGGGTATAATTCACCCCTCCACTTT.

The CDR3 loop reads CASSIQPGGEQYF. CDR3 nucleotides: TGTGCCAGTAGTATACAACCCGGGGGCGAGCAGTACTTC. This chain uses TRBV19 with TRBJ2-7, with D possibly TRBD2 on 6 matching bases. CDR3 size: 13 residues. Trimming left V 2 bases short and J 6 bases short, with 11 bases between. Germline-derived CDR1 and CDR2 are LNHDA and SQIVND (reference sequence).

The V gene is TRBV5-1, the J gene TRBJ2-1, with TRBD2 matching 11 bases. CDR3 length: 14 amino acids. Trimming removed 6 bases from V and 7 bases from J; junction bases left unmatched: 6. Looked up from germline, CDR1 is SGHRS and CDR2 is YFSETQ. The CDR3 region has the DNA TGCGCCAGCACACACATAGCGGGGGGGAATGAGCAGTTCTTC. Translation gives CASTHIAGGNEQFF.

The rearrangement links TRBV7-9 to TRBJ2-7; D unclear. This CDR3 is 13 amino acids long. Trimming took off 1 base at V and 3 bases at J, with 7 bases between the two ends. Germline CDR1 SEHNR, CDR2 FQNEAQ (reference sequence). The CDR3 here is CASSLDASYEQYF. CDR3 in DNA: TGTGCCAGCAGCTTAGATGCTAGCTACGAGCAGTACTTC.

Worth noting for this clone: This CDR3 is also generated by other DNA sequences in the sample. V gene TRBV7-8 combines with J gene TRBJ2-5; 8 nucleotides line up with TRBD1. The CDR3 runs 16 residues. Germline loops: CDR1 SGHVS, CDR2 FQNEAQ. Losses at the gene ends were 6 bases for V and 5 bases for J; bases not matched to a gene: 14. The CDR3: CASRLRRDRLQETQYF. The CDR3 DNA reads TGTGCCAGCAGACTCCGGCGGGACAGGCTTCAGGAGACCCAGTACTTC.

This clone was seen only once. The chain combines TRBV5-4 with TRBJ2-7; D remains ambiguous. The CDR3 totals 13 residues. Germline CDR1 reads SGHNT; CDR2 reads YYREEE (reference sequence). Trimming took off 2 bases at V and 2 bases at J, with 8 bases between the two ends. The CDR3 DNA reads TGTGCCAGCAGCTTTGCAGGCCCCTACGAGCAGTACTTC. Residues: CASSFAGPYEQYF. Supplemented by reference TRBV5-4 and TRBJ2-7, the full variable domain reads ETGVTQSPTHLIKTRGQQVTLRCSSQSGHNTVSWYQQALGQGPQFIFQYYREEENGRGNFPPRFSGLQFPNYSSELNVNALELDDSALYLCASSFAGPYEQYFGPGTRLTVT.

This clone has more than one count but fewer than ten. The chain recombines TRBV19 with TRBJ2-6; a weak D match, TRBD2 (5 bases). The CDR3 length is 16 residues. V lost 1 base to trimming and J lost 4 bases, with 11 bases between them. Germline values: CDR1 LNHDA, CDR2 SQIVND (reference sequence). CDR3 protein: CASSIGRGSGANVLTF. The CDR3 DNA follows: TGTGCCAGTAGTATAGGGCGAGGGAGCGGGGCCAACGTCCTGACTTTC.

A word on this clone: Because the CDR3 is missing its conserved closing phenylalanine or tryptophan, this is likely a read error. The chain is built from TRBV7-9 and TRBJ1-2; maybe TRBD1 (5 bases). This CDR3 comprises 14 residues. V lost 0 bases to trimming and J lost 2 bases, with 7 bases between them. Germline V gene lookup returns CDR1 SEHNR and CDR2 FQNEAQ (reference sequence). The CDR3 loop is CASSLAGGNYGYTL. CDR3 in DNA: TGTGCCAGCAGCTTAGCGGGGGGAAACTATGGCTACACCCTC.

This chain links TRBV9 with TRBJ2-5; 9 bases agree with TRBD1. The CDR3 has 15 amino acids. CDR1 SGDLS and CDR2 YYNGEE come from the germline V gene. V was clipped by 3 bases and J by 0 bases; unmatched bases: 3. In nucleotides, the CDR3 is TGTGCCAGCAGCGCGGACAGGGGTTACCAAGAGACCCAGTACTTC. Its translation: CASSADRGYQETQYF.

This clone was observed a single time. The chain links TRBV6-4 to TRBJ2-1, with TRBD2 matching 10 bases. Germline-derived CDR1 and CDR2 are MRHNA and SNTAGT. V was pared by 0 bases and J by 4 bases, with 3 bases of the junction left unmatched. There are 16 residues in the CDR3. The chain's CDR3 is CASSDSAGGDYNEQFF. CDR3 in DNA: TGTGCCAGCAGTGACTCAGCGGGAGGGGATTACAATGAGCAGTTCTTC.

The V gene is TRBV7-3, the J gene TRBJ2-2, with D maybe TRBD1 (5 bases). Germline values: CDR1 SGHTA, CDR2 FQGTGA. Trimming took off 5 bases at V and 12 bases at J, with 16 bases between the two ends. The CDR3 runs 13 residues. CDR3 coding DNA: TGTGCCAGCAGCAGGTCCCCCGTGGACAAGCTGTTTTTT. Encoded protein: CASSRSPVDKLFF.

The sample holds one count of this clone. V and J are TRBV5-8 and TRBJ2-5; 11 bases map to TRBD1. The CDR3 is 14 residues long. V shed 6 bases, J shed 5 bases, and the junction held 6 bases outside the gene matches. CDR1 and CDR2 from the germline V gene are SGHTS and YDEGEE. In DNA form, the CDR3 reads TGTGCCAGCAACAACGGGACAGGGGGGGAGACCCAGTACTTC. It encodes CASNNGTGGETQYF. The full variable domain, rest sourced from reference TRBV5-8 and TRBJ2-5, is EAGVTQSPTHLIKTRGQQATLRCSPISGHTSVYWYQQALGLGLQFLLWYDEGEERNRGNFPPRFSGRQFPNYSSELNVNALELEDSALYLCASNNGTGGETQYFGPGTRLLVL.

The rearrangement uses TRBV9 and TRBJ1-5, with a possible D match to TRBD1 (5 bases). Trimming removed 2 bases from V and 2 bases from J, with 11 bases in between. From germline, CDR1 is SGDLS and CDR2 YYNGEE. The CDR3 is 15 amino acids. Here the CDR3 reads CASSVGPQGNQPQHF. CDR3 DNA sequence: TGTGCCAGCAGCGTGGGGCCCCAGGGCAATCAGCCCCAGCATTTT.

The chain couples TRBV18 to TRBJ2-1, with D unresolved. Per germline, CDR1 KGHSH and CDR2 LQKENI. The CDR3 consists of 13 residues. Deletions cut 6 bases from V and 5 bases from J, with 11 bases between. CDR3 sequence reads: CASSPALHNEQFF. The CDR3 bases are TGTGCCAGCTCCCCCGCACTTCACAATGAGCAGTTCTTC.

Worth noting for this clone: The junction and the germline gene differ at one end; a read error may be behind it. This chain uses TRBV7-9 with TRBJ2-7; either TRBD1 or TRBD2 may fit D (5 bases each). This CDR3 region has 15 residues. Germline CDR1 and CDR2: SEHNR and FQNEAQ (reference sequence). CDR3 nucleotides: TGTTCCAGCAGCTTAGGGGAGAGATCGTCCTACGAGCAGTACTTC. This translates into CSSSLGERSSYEQYF.

This clone has more than one count but fewer than ten. CDR3 region: CASSYSRDSNQPQHF. CDR3 nucleotides: TGTGCCAGCAGTTACTCCAGGGATAGCAATCAGCCCCAGCATTTT. This chain joins TRBV6-5 and TRBJ1-5, with D possibly matching TRBD1 (5 bases). From germline, CDR1 is MNHEY and CDR2 SVGAGI. Deletions cut 0 bases from V and 0 bases from J, with 6 bases between. This CDR3 is built from 15 residues.

The genes are TRBV16 and TRBJ2-1; perhaps TRBD1 as D (6 bases). Trimming pared 2 bases from V and 3 bases from J, leaving 14 bases between. CDR1 KGHSY and CDR2 FQNENV come from the germline V gene. This CDR3 comprises 16 residues. In DNA form, the CDR3 reads TGTGCCAGCAGCCAACTCGTTGGACAGTACTACAATGAGCAGTTCTTC. Translating it yields CASSQLVGQYYNEQFF.

Within the sample, this clone is medium-sized. V gene TRBV6-5 combines with J gene TRBJ2-2; a possible D gene is TRBD2 (5 bases). Germline assignment: CDR1 MNHEY and CDR2 SVGAGI. This CDR3 region has 16 residues. V was pared by 2 bases and J by 0 bases, with 10 bases between. CDR3 nucleotide sequence: TGTGCCAGCAGTTACGTGGCCGGGGCGAACACCGGGGAGCTGTTTTTT. This gives the protein CASSYVAGANTGELFF.

The rearrangement uses TRBV30 and TRBJ2-3; 8 bases line up with TRBD2. The CDR3 runs to 15 residues. The V segment lost 5 bases and the J segment 1 base; nucleotides outside the gene matches: 8. The germline CDR1 and CDR2 sequences are GTSNPN and SVGIG (reference sequence). CDR3: CAWLASGRGTDTQYF. The CDR3 nucleotides read TGTGCCTGGCTCGCCAGCGGGAGAGGCACAGATACGCAGTATTTT.

This chain joins TRBV19 and TRBJ2-1, with D possibly being TRBD1 (6 bases). Between the trimmed V and J ends, which lost 6 bases and 0 bases, there was a span of 12 bases. The CDR3 runs 15 residues. Per the germline V gene, CDR1 is LNHDA and CDR2 is SQIVND (reference sequence). The CDR3 DNA is TGTGCCAGTAGACAACTAGGGGGCTCCTACAATGAGCAGTTCTTC. As protein: CASRQLGGSYNEQFF.

The V call is TRBV6-4, the J call TRBJ2-5, with 10 bases aligning to TRBD1. V trimming: 4 bases; J trimming: 4 bases; junction bases outside the gene matches: 6. CDR3 length: 15 residues. Germline V lookup: CDR1 MRHNA, CDR2 SNTAGT. CDR3 DNA: TGTGCCAGCAGTGGGGACAGGGGAAGGACAGAGACCCAGTACTTC. Encoded protein: CASSGDRGRTETQYF.

This clone showed up just once. The chain is built from TRBV5-1 and TRBJ2-5, with 10 bases that match TRBD2. Germline CDR1 reads SGHRS; CDR2 reads YFSETQ. The CDR3 runs to 13 residues. The junction had 2 bases not matched to a gene; V was cut back by 4 bases and J by 5 bases. The chain's CDR3 is CASSPAGGETQYF. CDR3 in DNA: TGCGCCAGCAGCCCAGCGGGGGGGGAGACCCAGTACTTC.

The chain is built from TRBV28 and TRBJ1-4; the D gene is possibly TRBD1 (5 bases). Germline-derived CDR1 and CDR2 are MDHEN and SYDVKM. V was trimmed by 10 bases and J by 7 bases, leaving 16 bases between them. This CDR3 region has 13 residues. The CDR3 nucleotides are TGTGCCACCATACGGGGGGTAGGTGAAAAACTGTTTTTT. This gives the protein CATIRGVGEKLFF. Combining the CDR3 with reference TRBV28 and TRBJ1-4 gives the whole variable domain DVKVTQSSRYLVKRTGEKVFLECVQDMDHENMFWYRQDPGLGLRLIYFSYDVKMKEKGDIPEGYSVSREKKERFSLILESASTNQTSMYLCATIRGVGEKLFFGSGTQLSVL.

The chain joins TRBV5-4 to TRBJ2-7; TRBD1 aligns across 11 bases. Germline loops: CDR1 SGHNT, CDR2 YYREEE (reference sequence). The junction had 3 bases not matched to a gene; V was cut back by 3 bases and J by 4 bases. The CDR3 is made up of 14 amino acids. CDR3 sequence reads: CASSYGQGAYEQYF. CDR3 DNA: TGTGCCAGCAGCTACGGACAGGGGGCATACGAGCAGTACTTC.

The chain carries TRBV7-8 and TRBJ2-3; D remains ambiguous. Germline-derived CDR1 and CDR2 are SGHVS and FQNEAQ. CDR3 length: 13 amino acids. V lost 5 bases and J lost 3, with 9 bases in between. CDR3 in amino acids: CASSDKRTDTQYF. In nucleotides, the CDR3 is TGTGCCAGCAGCGATAAGAGAACAGATACGCAGTATTTT.

This chain joins TRBV2 and TRBJ2-5; perhaps TRBD2 as D (6 bases). CDR3 length: 12 residues. V was clipped by 6 bases and J by 9 bases, with 14 bases between them. Germline V lookup: CDR1 SNHLY, CDR2 FYNNEI. This CDR3 reads CASRGLPGAQYF. The CDR3, as DNA: TGTGCCAGCAGGGGTTTACCGGGGGCCCAGTACTTC. The full variable domain, rest sourced from reference TRBV2 and TRBJ2-5, is EPEVTQTPSHQVTQMGQEVILRCVPISNHLYFYWYRQILGQKVEFLVSFYNNEISEKSEIFDDQFSVERPDGSNFTLKIRSTKLEDSAMYFCASRGLPGAQYFGPGTRLLVL.